This T cell receptor beta chain is from a study of shared clonotypes between healthy human individuals. Study findings and constraints: Naive subsets generally had larger estimated richness than memory subsets.

Sorted-subset replicate PCRs used about 200 ng of genomic DNA. This amount corresponded to 30,000 to 35,000 T cell genomes. Libraries were prepared by immunoSEQ multiplex PCR; TCRdb keeps only in-frame clonotypes and omits some of them. The sample shows approximately 700,000 clones, less than 80% of them seen only once. The CDR3 sequence is 16 residues long. CDR1 and CDR2 from the germline V gene are MDHEN and SYDVKM. J was trimmed by 6 bases and V by 6 bases; bases with no gene match: 13. Concerning this clone: Its target is not known.

The TCR sequence derives from a woman aged 25 to 39 in good health. The sequenced sample was memory CD4+ T cells sorted from blood. Subset of the sample: CD45RA-negative fraction. The rearrangement links TRBV28 to TRBJ2-7; 11 nucleotides align to TRBD2. CDR3 bases: TGTGCCAGCAGCCTCTTTACTAGCGGGAGTTCGGGCGAGCAGTACTTC. Protein product: CASSLFTSGSSGEQYF.